The rows below give T cell receptor beta chains drawn from one sample of a study of blood T cell repertoires in COVID-19. TCRdb keeps only in-frame clones here, not all; method: immunoSEQ multiplex PCR. The sample contains 200,000 to 250,000 clones, about 88% of which appear only once. The sequenced material came from peripheral blood. The receptors originated from a woman aged 40-49 years who had recovered from COVID-19. Each CDR3 is given with its conserved first and last residue. The order of the fields is J gene, V gene, D gene, CDR3 length, clone size, CDR3 protein, CDR3 DNA. The D gene is left open where the match is weak. Only some rows state a clone size, as once, few, many or a class for expanded clones.

J: TRBJ2-7; V: TRBV6-5; D: TRBD1; length: 16; size: once; CDR3: CASSYDHGQGAYEQYF; DNA: TGTGCCAGCAGTTACGACCACGGACAGGGGGCGTACGAGCAGTACTTC
J: TRBJ1-1; V: TRBV7-2; D: TRBD1; length: 16; size: .; CDR3: CASRQGAGAVGTEAFF; DNA: TGTGCCAGCAGACAGGGGGCGGGAGCCGTGGGCACTGAAGCTTTCTTT
J: TRBJ2-1; V: TRBV28; D: TRBD2; length: 14; size: .; CDR3: CASSPGLAGREQFF; DNA: TGTGCCAGCAGCCCAGGACTAGCGGGGAGAGAGCAGTTCTTC
J: TRBJ2-1; V: TRBV28; D: TRBD2; length: 15; size: .; CDR3: CASSATSGGKNEQFF; DNA: TGTGCCAGCAGTGCGACTAGCGGGGGGAAAAATGAGCAGTTCTTC
J: TRBJ2-7; V: TRBV19; D: .; length: 14; size: .; CDR3: CASKTTLYSYEQYF; DNA: TGTGCCAGTAAAACTACACTATACTCCTACGAGCAGTACTTC
J: TRBJ2-7; V: TRBV6-5; D: .; length: 15; size: .; CDR3: CASSYSTGSSYEQYF; DNA: TGTGCCAGCAGTTACTCCACAGGGAGCTCCTACGAGCAGTACTTC
J: TRBJ2-1; V: TRBV7-7; D: TRBD2; length: 16; size: .; CDR3: CASSLEAGGSYNEQFF; DNA: TGTGCTAGCAGCTTAGAAGCGGGGGGGTCCTACAATGAGCAGTTCTTC
J: TRBJ1-1; V: TRBV7-2; D: .; length: 15; size: .; CDR3: CASSLDATVVTEAFF; DNA: TGTGCCAGCAGCTTAGATGCGACAGTTGTCACTGAAGCTTTCTTT
J: TRBJ2-7; V: TRBV4-1; D: TRBD1; length: 18; size: .; CDR3: CASSKLRQGMSETYEQYF; DNA: TGCGCCAGCAGCAAGCTCCGACAGGGGATGTCCGAAACCTACGAGCAGTACTTC
J: TRBJ2-3; V: TRBV6-5; D: TRBD2; length: 15; size: .; CDR3: CASKPSGALTDTQYF; DNA: TGTGCCAGCAAGCCTAGCGGGGCACTCACAGATACGCAGTATTTT
J: TRBJ2-2; V: TRBV4-2; D: .; length: 15; size: once; CDR3: CASSQETALGGELFF; DNA: TGTGCCAGCAGCCAAGAAACTGCCCTCGGCGGGGAGCTGTTTTTT
J: TRBJ2-2; V: TRBV2; D: TRBD1; length: 15; size: .; CDR3: CASSAARGLSGELFF; DNA: TGTGCCAGCAGTGCGGCCAGGGGGCTGAGCGGGGAGCTGTTTTTT
J: TRBJ2-7; V: TRBV5-1; D: TRBD1; length: 15; size: few; CDR3: CASSLGDRGIDEQYF; DNA: TGCGCCAGCAGCCTTGGGGACAGGGGAATCGACGAGCAGTACTTC
J: TRBJ2-5; V: TRBV5-4; D: .; length: 14; size: .; CDR3: CASSSQGERETQYF; DNA: TGTGCCAGCAGCTCACAGGGAGAACGAGAGACCCAGTACTTC
J: TRBJ2-7; V: TRBV10-3; D: .; length: 16; size: .; CDR3: CAISESHRATSYEQYF; DNA: TGTGCCATCAGTGAGTCCCACAGGGCTACCTCCTACGAGCAGTACTTC
J: TRBJ2-1; V: TRBV6-5; D: TRBD2; length: 15; size: .; CDR3: CASSSGRGFTLEQFF; DNA: TGTGCCAGCAGTAGCGGGAGAGGGTTTACTCTTGAGCAGTTCTTC
J: TRBJ2-1; V: TRBV25-1; D: .; length: 11; size: .; CDR3: CASSESLEQFF; DNA: TGTGCCAGCAGTGAATCTCTAGAGCAGTTCTTC
J: TRBJ2-1; V: TRBV4-2; D: .; length: 18; size: .; CDR3: CASSQGGGGSSVYNEQFF; DNA: TGTGCCAGCAGCCAAGGAGGGGGAGGGAGCAGTGTATACAATGAGCAGTTCTTC
J: TRBJ1-5; V: TRBV7-2; D: .; length: 16; size: .; CDR3: CASSLGLPISNQPQHF; DNA: TGTGCCAGCAGCCTCGGACTCCCCATCAGCAATCAGCCCCAGCATTTT
J: TRBJ2-7; V: TRBV4-3; D: .; length: 16; size: .; CDR3: CASSQERGLTTYEQYF; DNA: TGCGCCAGCAGCCAAGAACGGGGATTAACAACCTACGAGCAGTACTTC
J: TRBJ2-5; V: TRBV5-1; D: TRBD2; length: 13; size: .; CDR3: CASSLSGKETQYF; DNA: TGCGCCAGCAGCTTAAGCGGGAAAGAGACCCAGTACTTC
J: TRBJ2-7; V: TRBV25-1; D: .; length: 12; size: .; CDR3: CASKGGNYEQYF; DNA: TGTGCCAGCAAAGGAGGAAACTACGAGCAGTACTTC
J: TRBJ2-1; V: TRBV14; D: .; length: 14; size: .; CDR3: CASSQDLYLRGMFF; DNA: TGTGCCAGCAGCCAAGATCTATACCTGAGAGGAATGTTCTTC
J: TRBJ2-7; V: TRBV6-2/TRBV6-3; D: TRBD1; length: 15; size: .; CDR3: CASRYRDRVPYEQYF; DNA: TGTGCCAGCAGATACCGGGACAGGGTTCCCTACGAGCAGTACTTC
J: TRBJ2-3; V: TRBV15; D: .; length: 13; size: .; CDR3: CATSRDHTDTQYF; DNA: TGTGCCACCAGCAGAGATCATACAGATACGCAGTATTTT